These 16 T cell receptor beta chains came from one sample sequenced in a study of regulatory T cells in long-lasting Graves disease. Time point of the sample: newly diagnosed GD, antithyroid drugs for less than 3 months. Extracted PBMC RNA gave rise to the TCR library. Arm-PCR of CDR3 regions and iRepertoire HTBI primers were used to build TCR beta libraries. From the multiplex PCR reads, TCRdb called clonotypes with MiXCR, one entry per CDR3 protein. The sample lists 400,000 to 500,000 distinct CDR3 sequences, over 15% occurring once. Separately, the same data were catalogued under a study of T cells in Graves' hyperthyroidism and ophthalmopathy.

The sequenced sample was peripheral blood mononuclear cells (PBMCs), obtained at new diagnosis, from a patient treated with antithyroid drugs. These receptor sequences come from a woman aged 25 to 45 with Graves disease.

The sample holds many counts of this clonotype. The chain uses TRBV28 and TRBJ2-1; 12 bases are shared with TRBD2. The CDR3 contains 14 residues. V dropped 6 bases and J dropped 15; count of bases not matched to a gene: 12. In germline, CDR1 is MDHEN, CDR2 SYDVKM. CDR3 residues: CASRNRLAGETWFF. The CDR3 DNA reads TGTGCCAGCAGAAACCGACTAGCGGGAGAGACTTGGTTCTTC.

This clonotype was detected ten times or more. This chain connects TRBV10-3 to TRBJ2-3, with D tentatively TRBD1 or TRBD2 (5 bases each). V lost 2 bases, J lost 2 bases, and 11 bases lay in between. Germline V gene sequence: CDR1 ENHRY, CDR2 SYGVKD. The CDR3 is 15 residues long. The CDR3 nucleotides read TGTGCCATCAGTGAGCGACGGGGACCCACAGATACGCAGTATTTT. Residues: CAISERRGPTDTQYF.

V usage is TRBV28 and J usage is TRBJ1-5, with TRBD1 as a possible D gene (6 bases). The germline gives CDR1 MDHEN, CDR2 SYDVKM. The CDR3 runs to 12 residues. Between the trimmed V and J ends, which lost 10 bases and 11 bases, there was a span of 18 bases. CDR3 DNA sequence: TGTGCCACCGGGAGGGGGTCCGGCTCCCAGCATTTT. This translates into CATGRGSGSQHF. The full variable domain, completed using reference TRBV28 and TRBJ1-5, is DVKVTQSSRYLVKRTGEKVFLECVQDMDHENMFWYRQDPGLGLRLIYFSYDVKMKEKGDIPEGYSVSREKKERFSLILESASTNQTSMYLCATGRGSGSQHFGDGTRLSIL.

The V call is TRBV29-1, the J call TRBJ2-7; 10 bases are a match to TRBD2. Germline V gene sequence: CDR1 SQVTM, CDR2 ANQGSEA. The length of the CDR3 is 14 residues. After removal of 3 bases from V and 0 bases from J, the junction contained 2 bases not matched to a gene. The CDR3 nucleotides are TGCAGCGTTGACAGACTAGCGGGCTCCTACGAGCAGTACTTC. Amino acids: CSVDRLAGSYEQYF.

This clonotype was seen only a few times. The chain carries TRBV5-5 and TRBJ1-1; TRBD1 matches at 8 bases. V lost 4 bases and J lost 1; bases outside the gene matches: 9. The germline V gene encodes CDR1 SGHKS and CDR2 YYEKEE (reference sequence). The CDR3 has 16 amino acids. CDR3 amino acids: CASSPGQDHRNTEAFF. The CDR3, as DNA: TGTGCCAGCAGCCCGGGACAGGACCATCGGAACACTGAAGCTTTCTTT.

The table lists this clonotype with many counts. V is TRBV20-1 and J is TRBJ2-6, with a weak D call TRBD1 (6 bases). The length of the CDR3 is 14 residues. The V end lost 6 bases, the J end lost 2 bases, and 11 bases lay between the germline ends. Germline V gives CDR1 DFQATT, CDR2 SNEGSKA (reference sequence). The CDR3 coding sequence is TGCAGTGCAACCTACAGGGCTGGGGCCAACGTCCTGACTTTC. It is translated as CSATYRAGANVLTF.

This clonotype showed up just a few times. The chain has TRBV27 and TRBJ2-1, with D possibly being TRBD1 (5 bases). V was clipped by 6 bases and J by 4 bases, with 16 bases between them. There are 15 residues in the CDR3. The germline V gene encodes CDR1 MNHEY and CDR2 SMNVEV (reference sequence). The CDR3 DNA reads TGTGCCAGCAGAGGGGTCGGCGACCCTTACAATGAGCAGTTCTTC. Translated: CASRGVGDPYNEQFF.

This clonotype was recorded many times. This rearrangement joins TRBV7-3 to TRBJ2-1; 8 bases agree with TRBD1. V gave up 3 bases and J gave up 7 bases; unmatched junction bases: 5. The CDR3 has 14 residues. Germline CDR1 is SGHTA and CDR2 is FQGTGA. CDR3 DNA sequence: TGTGCCAGCAGCTTTAGCAGGGGGCGGAATGAGCAGTTCTTC. Its protein is CASSFSRGRNEQFF. Looking up the rest from reference TRBV7-3 and TRBJ2-1 gives the full variable domain: GAGVSQTPSNKVTEKGKYVELRCDPISGHTALYWYRQSLGQGPEFLIYFQGTGAADDSGLPNDRFFAVRPEGSVSTLKIQRTERGDSAVYLCASSFSRGRNEQFFGPGTRLTVL.

Many counts were recorded for this clonotype. The CDR3 is CASKSGPRNYGYTF. As DNA, the CDR3 is TGTGCCAGCAAGTCTGGACCTAGGAACTATGGCTACACCTTC. The chain employs TRBV12-3 or TRBV12-4 and TRBJ1-2; D uncertain. V was pared by 7 bases and J by 2 bases, with 14 bases between. This CDR3 has 14 residues.

This clonotype was observed many times. This sequence joins TRBV18 and TRBJ2-3; 7 bases are shared with TRBD1. Germline V CDR1 and CDR2: KGHSH, LQKENI. This CDR3 comprises 17 residues. The V and J ends lost 3 bases and 2 bases, in that order; junction bases with no gene match: 11. The CDR3 is CASSPTPDRVLTDTQYF. In nucleotides, the CDR3 is TGTGCCAGCTCACCGACACCCGACAGGGTTCTCACAGATACGCAGTATTTT.

This clonotype was recorded many times. The chain has TRBV12-5 and TRBJ2-2, with 8 nucleotides matching TRBD2. The CDR3 sequence is 15 residues long. The trim removed 8 bases at V and 5 bases at J, leaving 10 bases unmatched. The germline V gene encodes CDR1 LGHNT and CDR2 FRNRAP. Here the CDR3 reads CASSRTSSGTGELFF. The CDR3 region has the DNA TGTGCTAGTAGCCGGACTAGCAGCGGAACCGGGGAGCTGTTTTTT.

A note on this clonotype: A clone one base away is much larger, so this may be a read error. The chain links TRBV27 to TRBJ2-1; 8 bases agree with TRBD2. CDR3 length equals 14 residues. Germline values: CDR1 MNHEY, CDR2 SMNVEV (reference sequence). Losses at the gene ends were 5 bases for V and 10 bases for J; bases not matched to a gene: 10. The CDR3 sequence is CASSPGGRFYEQFF. CDR3 in DNA: TGTGCCAGCAGTCCGGGGGGGAGGTTCTACGAGCAGTTCTTC.

This clonotype was recorded a few times. This may arise from a read error, as a much more abundant clone is one base away. The genes are TRBV7-3 and TRBJ1-1; 7 bases line up with TRBD1. Unmatched junction bases numbered 5, after V lost 3 bases and J lost 1 base. There are 15 residues in the CDR3. CDR1 and CDR2 from the germline V gene are SGHTA and FQGTGA. This chain's CDR3 is CASSLRGQPNTEAFF. In nucleotides, the CDR3 is TGTGCCAGCAGCTTGAGGGGACAGCCGAACACTGAAGCTTTCTTT.

This clonotype was counted between two and nine times. The V call is TRBV13, the J call TRBJ2-2, with D tentatively TRBD1 or TRBD2 (5 bases each). Per germline, CDR1 PRHDT and CDR2 FYEKMQ (reference sequence). Trimming shortened V by 4 bases and J by 8 bases, and 11 bases separated the two germline ends. CDR3 length: 13 amino acids. The CDR3 sequence is CASSWDDGGELFF. The CDR3 nucleotides read TGTGCCAGCAGCTGGGACGATGGTGGGGAGCTGTTTTTT.

This clonotype came up many times. The chain employs TRBV12-3 or TRBV12-4 and TRBJ2-1; 13 bases agree with TRBD2. The CDR3 spans 16 residues. V lost 5 bases and J lost 4; bases outside the gene matches: 5. The CDR3 nucleotides are TGTGCCAGCAGTAGCCCGACTAGCGGGAGGTACAATGAGCAGTTCTTC. As protein: CASSSPTSGRYNEQFF.

This clonotype came up a few times. This may stem from a read error, because a much larger clone lies one nucleotide away. The CDR3, as DNA: TGCAGCGGGATAGCGGGAAGCGTCACAGATACGCAGTATTTT. Encoded protein: CSGIAGSVTDTQYF. The genes are TRBV29-1 and TRBJ2-3; 8 bases match TRBD2. V shed 7 bases, J shed 2 bases, and the junction held 8 bases outside the gene matches. The CDR3 is 14 residues long. CDR1 is SQVTM and CDR2 is ANQGSEA in the germline V gene.